One T cell receptor (beta chain) is described in this entry. This sample was included in a study of patients and donors after allogeneic stem cell transplantation. The V end lost 4 bases, the J end lost 5 bases, and 12 bases lay between the germline ends. The germline gives CDR1 LGHNA, CDR2 YSLEER. There are 13 residues in the CDR3. TCRdb passed the RT-PCR reads through MiXCR, listing each CDR3 protein once. The sample carries approximately 140,000 distinct CDR3 sequences, roughly two fifths recorded once. This receptor was taken from a human donor who was either an allogeneic HSCT recipient or a stem cell or donor lymphocyte infusion donor (not recorded which). It is not recorded whose cells these are; they may come from a transplant donor. The source material was blood, either unsorted or a sorted T cell fraction (not recorded which). V and J are TRBV4-3 and TRBJ2-7, with D possibly called TRBD1 or TRBD2 (5 bases each). The CDR3 coding sequence is TGCGCCAGCAGCCGGGACCCAGACAACGAGCAGTACTTC. Amino acid sequence: CASSRDPDNEQYF.